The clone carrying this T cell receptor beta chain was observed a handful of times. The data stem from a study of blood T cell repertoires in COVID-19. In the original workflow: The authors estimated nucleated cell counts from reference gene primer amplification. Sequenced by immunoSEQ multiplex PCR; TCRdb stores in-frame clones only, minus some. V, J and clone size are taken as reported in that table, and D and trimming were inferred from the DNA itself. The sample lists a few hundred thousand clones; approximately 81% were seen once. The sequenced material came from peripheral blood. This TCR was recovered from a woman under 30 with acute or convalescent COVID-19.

The CDR3 sequence is CASTEWDGSTEAFF. CDR3 DNA: TGTGCCAGCACCGAGTGGGACGGGAGCACTGAAGCTTTCTTT. The rearrangement joins TRBV5-5 to TRBJ1-1; a possible D gene is TRBD1 (5 bases). The CDR3 is 14 residues long. Trimming took 6 bases from V and 4 from J, leaving 16 bases between them. Germline loops: CDR1 SGHKS, CDR2 YYEKEE (reference sequence).